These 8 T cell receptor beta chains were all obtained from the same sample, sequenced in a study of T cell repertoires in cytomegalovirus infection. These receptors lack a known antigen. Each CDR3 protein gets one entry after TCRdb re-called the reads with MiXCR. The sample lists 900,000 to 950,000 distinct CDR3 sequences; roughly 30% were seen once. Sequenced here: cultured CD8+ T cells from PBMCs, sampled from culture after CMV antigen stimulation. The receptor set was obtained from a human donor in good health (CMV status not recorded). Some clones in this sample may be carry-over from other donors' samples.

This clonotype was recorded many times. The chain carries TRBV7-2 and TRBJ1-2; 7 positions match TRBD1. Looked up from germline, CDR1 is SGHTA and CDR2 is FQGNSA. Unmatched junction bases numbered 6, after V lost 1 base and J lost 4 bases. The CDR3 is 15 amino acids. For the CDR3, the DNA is TGTGCCAGCAGCTTAGAAGGGGGCACGGTCTATGGCTACACCTTC. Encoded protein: CASSLEGGTVYGYTF.

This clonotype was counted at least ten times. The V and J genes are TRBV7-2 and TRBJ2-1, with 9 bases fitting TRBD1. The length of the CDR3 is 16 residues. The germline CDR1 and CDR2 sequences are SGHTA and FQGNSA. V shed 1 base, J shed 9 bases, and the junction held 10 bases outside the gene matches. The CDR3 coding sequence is TGTGCCAGCAGCTTAGGGGACAGGGTTCTTAAGGGTGAGCAGTTCTTC. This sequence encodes CASSLGDRVLKGEQFF.

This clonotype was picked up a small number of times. CDR3 in amino acids: CASSYSIWAENYYGYTF. In DNA, the CDR3 is TGTGCCAGCAGTTACTCGATCTGGGCAGAGAACTACTATGGCTACACCTTC. This rearrangement joins TRBV6-6 to TRBJ1-2, with D unclear. Germline V lookup: CDR1 MNHNY, CDR2 SVGAGI (reference sequence). The ends were cut back, 0 bases at V and 3 bases at J, with 17 bases in the middle. This CDR3 region has 17 residues.

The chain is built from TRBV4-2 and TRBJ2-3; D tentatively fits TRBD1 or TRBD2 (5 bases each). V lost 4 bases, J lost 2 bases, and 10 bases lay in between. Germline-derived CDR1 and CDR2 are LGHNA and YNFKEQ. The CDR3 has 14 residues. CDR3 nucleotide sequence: TGTGCCAGCAGCCCTGGGGGTATCACAGATACGCAGTATTTT. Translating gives CASSPGGITDTQYF.

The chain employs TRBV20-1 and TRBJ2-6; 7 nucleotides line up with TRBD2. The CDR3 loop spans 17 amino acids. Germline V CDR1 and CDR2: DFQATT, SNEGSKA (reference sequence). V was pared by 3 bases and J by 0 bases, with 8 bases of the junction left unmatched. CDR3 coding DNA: TGCAGTGCTAGCTACGGGGGGTTTCGCTCTGGGGCCAACGTCCTGACTTTC. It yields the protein CSASYGGFRSGANVLTF.

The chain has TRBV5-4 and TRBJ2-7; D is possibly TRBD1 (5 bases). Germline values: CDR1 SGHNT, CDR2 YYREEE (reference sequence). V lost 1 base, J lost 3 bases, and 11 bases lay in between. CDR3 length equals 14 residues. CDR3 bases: TGTGCCAGCAGCTTGTATCAGGGCAGCTACGAGCAGTACTTC. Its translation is CASSLYQGSYEQYF.

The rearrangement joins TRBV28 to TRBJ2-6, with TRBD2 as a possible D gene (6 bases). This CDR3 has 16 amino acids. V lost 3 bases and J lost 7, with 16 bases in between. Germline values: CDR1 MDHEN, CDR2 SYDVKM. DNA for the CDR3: TGTGCCAGCAGTTTTCCCGAGTGGGAGGACGCCAACGTCCTGACTTTC. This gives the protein CASSFPEWEDANVLTF.

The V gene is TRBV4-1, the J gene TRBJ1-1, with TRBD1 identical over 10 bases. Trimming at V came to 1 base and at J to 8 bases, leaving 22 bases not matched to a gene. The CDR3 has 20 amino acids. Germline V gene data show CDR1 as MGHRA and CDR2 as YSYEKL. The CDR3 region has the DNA TGCGCCAGCAGCCAAGGACAGGGGGCCGTCGGGTATCAGCCAGATCTAGAAGCTTTCTTT. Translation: CASSQGQGAVGYQPDLEAFF.